Below are 23 T cell receptor beta chains sequenced from a single sample in a study of cytomegalovirus exposure and HLA in healthy donors. Primers for the PCR totalled 60 Vbeta and 13 Jbeta. TCRdb's copy holds only in-frame clones and misses some; the assay was immunoSEQ multiplex PCR. The profile shows over 150,000 clones, around 77% of them singletons. The source material was PBMCs. The origin of the receptors is a woman in her 30s in good health and CMV-seronegative.

The chain uses TRBV18 and TRBJ2-1, with 9 nucleotides matching TRBD1. The germline CDR1 and CDR2 sequences are KGHSH and LQKENI. The CDR3 length is 19 residues. J was trimmed by 8 bases and V by 2 bases; bases with no gene match: 19. In DNA, the CDR3 is TGTGCCAGCTCACCATTCGATATTGCTCCGGGACAGGGCATGGATGAGCAGTTCTTC. Its translation: CASSPFDIAPGQGMDEQFF.

The genes are TRBV19 and TRBJ1-5; TRBD1 matches 9 bases. The CDR3 is 12 amino acids. Germline V CDR1 and CDR2: LNHDA, SQIVND (reference sequence). Unmatched junction bases numbered 4, after V lost 6 bases and J lost 10 bases. CDR3 in amino acids: CASRDRGRPQHF. The CDR3 coding sequence is TGTGCCAGTAGGGACAGGGGAAGACCCCAGCATTTT.

The CDR3 here is CASSLGWEGTEAFF. The CDR3 region has the DNA TGCGCCAGCAGCTTAGGATGGGAGGGCACTGAAGCTTTCTTT. The chain is built from TRBV5-1 and TRBJ1-1; the D is unclear. Trimming pared 2 bases from V and 4 bases from J, leaving 12 bases between. The CDR3 runs 14 residues. Germline CDR1 is SGHRS and CDR2 is YFSETQ.

This clone was counted a few times. The chain uses TRBV16 and TRBJ2-5, with D tentatively TRBD2 (6 bases). V was shortened by 0 bases and J by 4 bases, with 9 bases between the two germline ends. The CDR3 sequence is 14 residues long. The germline V gene has CDR1 KGHSY and CDR2 FQNENV. The CDR3 loop is CASSQSSGRETQYF. CDR3 sequence (DNA): TGTGCCAGCAGCCAATCGTCCGGGAGAGAGACCCAGTACTTC. Full variable domain (missing parts from reference TRBV16 and TRBJ2-5): GEEVAQTPKHLVRGEGQKAKLYCAPIKGHSYVFWYQQVLKNEFKFLISFQNENVFDETGMPKERFSAKCLPNSPCSLEIQATKLEDSAVYFCASSQSSGRETQYFGPGTRLLVL.

The chain combines TRBV18 with TRBJ2-1; TRBD2 is a possible D gene (6 bases). With 6 bases removed from V and 2 bases from J, the gap between germline ends came to 14 bases. Germline V lookup: CDR1 KGHSH, CDR2 LQKENI. This CDR3 comprises 15 residues. The CDR3 loop reads CASSLSGFTYNEQFF. CDR3 in DNA: TGTGCCAGCTCTCTTAGCGGATTTACCTACAATGAGCAGTTCTTC. Variable domain in full (rest from reference TRBV18 and TRBJ2-1): NAGVMQNPRHLVRRRGQEARLRCSPMKGHSHVYWYRQLPEEGLKFMVYLQKENIIDESGMPKERFSAEFPKEGPSILRIQQVVRGDSAAYFCASSLSGFTYNEQFFGPGTRLTVL.

There are a few counts of this clone. J is TRBJ2-1 and V is TRBV5-1; TRBD2 is a possible D gene (6 bases). The CDR3 sequence is 14 residues long. Trimming stripped 2 bases from V and 5 bases from J, with 11 bases between. The germline V gene has CDR1 SGHRS and CDR2 YFSETQ. The CDR3 protein is CASSLTSRDNEQFF. CDR3 DNA sequence: TGCGCCAGCAGCTTAACTAGCAGAGACAATGAGCAGTTCTTC.

This clone was seen a single time. J is TRBJ2-3 and V is TRBV11-3; D is unclear. The CDR3 covers 13 residues. V lost 4 bases and J 6 bases, leaving 11 bases between the germline ends. Germline CDR1 is SGHNT and CDR2 is YENEEA. CDR3 sequence: CASSSYQADTQYF. CDR3 in DNA: TGTGCCAGCAGCTCCTATCAAGCGGATACGCAGTATTTT.

The J gene is TRBJ1-1, the V gene TRBV7-9, with D possibly TRBD1 on 6 matching bases. The germline gives CDR1 SEHNR, CDR2 FQNEAQ (reference sequence). The CDR3 is made up of 17 amino acids. V was clipped by 3 bases and J by 4 bases, with 21 bases between them. The CDR3 here is CASSFQLMTGVSTEAFF. The CDR3, as DNA: TGTGCCAGCAGCTTCCAACTAATGACAGGAGTTAGCACTGAAGCTTTCTTT. Full variable domain (missing parts from reference TRBV7-9 and TRBJ1-1): DTGVSQNPRHKITKRGQNVTFRCDPISEHNRLYWYRQTLGQGPEFLTYFQNEAQLEKSRLLSDRFSAERPKGSFSTLEIQRTEQGDSAMYLCASSFQLMTGVSTEAFFGQGTRLTVV.

The J gene is TRBJ1-2, the V gene TRBV5-6; D possibly corresponds to TRBD1 (6 bases). CDR1 is SGHDT, CDR2 YYEEEE, per germline. V was cut by 4 bases and J by 8 bases, with 15 bases left in between. The CDR3 consists of 13 residues. The CDR3 bases are TGTGCCAGCAGCCACGGGGGGGCGGAAGGCTACACCTTC. Amino acid sequence: CASSHGGAEGYTF.

This clone has more than one count but fewer than ten. The V call is TRBV11-2, the J call TRBJ2-1; D is possibly TRBD2 (5 bases). V lost 2 bases and J lost 8, with 7 bases in between. The CDR3 sequence is 12 residues long. Germline CDR1 and CDR2: SGHAT and FQNNGV. CDR3 protein: CASSLLADEQFF. The CDR3 DNA is TGTGCCAGCAGCTTACTAGCCGATGAGCAGTTCTTC. The whole variable domain, filled in from reference TRBV11-2 and TRBJ2-1, reads EAGVAQSPRYKIIEKRQSVAFWCNPISGHATLYWYQQILGQGPKLLIQFQNNGVVDDSQLPKDRFSAERLKGVDSTLKIQPAKLEDSAVYLCASSLLADEQFFGPGTRLTVL.

V gene TRBV13 combines with J gene TRBJ2-1, with 7 bases aligning to TRBD2. V shed 4 bases, J shed 3 bases, and the junction held 6 bases outside the gene matches. The CDR3 runs to 15 residues. Germline CDR1 PRHDT, CDR2 FYEKMQ (reference sequence). CDR3 in amino acids: CASSSTQRGYNEQFF. For the CDR3, the DNA is TGTGCCAGCAGCTCTACTCAGCGGGGCTACAATGAGCAGTTCTTC.

The genes are TRBV2 and TRBJ1-1, with 7 positions matching TRBD1. CDR1 SNHLY and CDR2 FYNNEI come from the germline V gene. V lost 8 bases to trimming and J lost 2 bases; unmatched junction nucleotides: 5. The CDR3 length is 13 residues. The CDR3 protein is CASGGQSNTEAFF. The CDR3 region has the DNA TGTGCCAGCGGGGGACAGAGTAACACTGAAGCTTTCTTT.

This chain joins TRBV23-1 and TRBJ1-4, with 8 nucleotides matching TRBD1. TRBV23-1 is an ORF, with its function uncertain. This CDR3 has 20 amino acids. V lost 4 bases to trimming and J lost 5 bases; unmatched junction nucleotides: 21. The CDR3 protein is CASSRPDRVREKGKNEKLFF. In nucleotides, the CDR3 is TGCGCCAGCAGTCGCCCGGACAGGGTGCGTGAAAAAGGGAAGAATGAAAAACTGTTTTTT.

V and J are TRBV5-6 and TRBJ1-6; TRBD1 is a possible D gene (5 bases). CDR1 is SGHDT and CDR2 is YYEEEE in the germline V gene. The CDR3 length is 16 residues. V was pared by 4 bases and J by 8 bases, with 19 bases between. The CDR3 nucleotides are TGTGCCAGCAGCCCCCTAGACAGAACGCTTCATTCACCCCTCCACTTT. This translates into CASSPLDRTLHSPLHF.

This clone was counted between two and nine times. The chain is built from TRBV4-1 and TRBJ2-2; 11 nucleotides line up with TRBD1. The V segment lost 5 bases and the J segment 6 bases; nucleotides outside the gene matches: 8. The germline gives CDR1 MGHRA, CDR2 YSYEKL. CDR3 size: 16 residues. CDR3 in DNA: TGCGCCAGCAGCACCCGGACAGGGGGCCCCCCCGGGGAGCTGTTTTTT. The encoded protein is CASSTRTGGPPGELFF.

The chain employs TRBV4-2 and TRBJ1-1, with 9 bases that match TRBD1. The CDR3 totals 14 residues. With 4 bases clipped from V and 2 bases from J, the junction kept 2 bases outside the gene matches. Germline-derived CDR1 and CDR2 are LGHNA and YNFKEQ. The CDR3 protein is CASSRDRVNTEAFF. CDR3 coding DNA: TGTGCCAGCAGCCGGGACAGGGTAAACACTGAAGCTTTCTTT.

The chain carries TRBV7-2 and TRBJ1-2; 9 nucleotides match TRBD1. Trimming at V came to 4 bases and at J to 1 base, leaving 4 bases not matched to a gene. Germline loops: CDR1 SGHTA, CDR2 FQGNSA. The CDR3 spans 15 residues. CDR3: CASSWTGDLNYGYTF. The CDR3 coding sequence is TGTGCCAGCAGCTGGACAGGGGACCTTAACTATGGCTACACCTTC. The variable domain in full, with the rest retrieved from reference TRBV7-2 and TRBJ1-2, is GAGVSQSPSNKVTEKGKDVELRCDPISGHTALYWYRQSLGQGLEFLIYFQGNSAPDKSGLPSDRFSAERTGGSVSTLTIQRTQQEDSAVYLCASSWTGDLNYGYTFGSGTRLTVV.

In regard to this clone: An end of the junction differs from the germline gene, which may be a read error. V is TRBV6-5 and J is TRBJ2-7; 9 nucleotides agree with TRBD1. The CDR3 is 15 residues long. CDR1 and CDR2 (germline): MNHEY, SVGAGI. The CDR3 protein is CASTSRDRVTYKQYF. The CDR3 region has the DNA TGTGCCAGCACTTCTCGGGACAGGGTTACCTACAAGCAGTACTTC.

The V call is TRBV18, the J call TRBJ1-1; 11 positions agree with TRBD1. Germline trimming cut 3 bases from V and 0 bases from J; bases unmatched to any gene: 9. This CDR3 contains 18 residues. The germline V gene has CDR1 KGHSH and CDR2 LQKENI. CDR3 in amino acids: CASSPPRTGGTMNTEAFF. The CDR3 nucleotides are TGTGCCAGCTCACCGCCTAGGACAGGGGGCACCATGAACACTGAAGCTTTCTTT.

This chain links TRBV7-3 with TRBJ2-2; no reliable D call. This CDR3 has 14 residues. Trimming stripped 4 bases from V and 6 bases from J, with 12 bases between. Germline assignment: CDR1 SGHTA and CDR2 FQGTGA. The CDR3 spells CASSYWALAGELFF. CDR3 coding DNA: TGTGCCAGCAGCTATTGGGCCTTGGCCGGGGAGCTGTTTTTT.

Details on this clone: The identical CDR3 is also encoded by other nucleotide sequences in the sample. The chain uses TRBV5-1 and TRBJ1-1, with a possible D match to TRBD1 (5 bases). V was trimmed by 1 base and J by 2 bases, leaving 9 bases between them. Germline values: CDR1 SGHRS, CDR2 YFSETQ. CDR3 size: 14 residues. The CDR3 nucleotides read TGCGCCAGCAGCTTGCAGGGTGGCAACACTGAAGCTTTCTTT. Its protein product is CASSLQGGNTEAFF. The variable domain in full, completed from reference TRBV5-1 and TRBJ1-1, reads KAGVTQTPRYLIKTRGQQVTLSCSPISGHRSVSWYQQTPGQGLQFLFEYFSETQRNKGNFPGRFSGRQFSNSRSEMNVSTLELGDSALYLCASSLQGGNTEAFFGQGTRLTVV.

The chain joins TRBV5-1 to TRBJ2-2; 12 nucleotides line up with TRBD2. J lost 4 bases, V lost 0 bases, and 4 bases had no gene match. The CDR3 contains 17 residues. Germline loops: CDR1 SGHRS, CDR2 YFSETQ. The CDR3 nucleotides are TGCGCCAGCAGCTTGGGGACTAGCGGGATGGGCACCGGGGAGCTGTTTTTT. Encoded protein: CASSLGTSGMGTGELFF.

The rearrangement uses TRBV6-6 and TRBJ1-2; D remains ambiguous. CDR1 is MNHNY and CDR2 is SVGAGI in the germline V gene (reference sequence). The CDR3 sequence is 12 residues long. V was cut by 5 bases and J by 3 bases, with 7 bases left in between. The CDR3 DNA reads as TGTGCCAGCAGTCCCCCCTACTATGGCTACACCTTC. It encodes CASSPPYYGYTF.